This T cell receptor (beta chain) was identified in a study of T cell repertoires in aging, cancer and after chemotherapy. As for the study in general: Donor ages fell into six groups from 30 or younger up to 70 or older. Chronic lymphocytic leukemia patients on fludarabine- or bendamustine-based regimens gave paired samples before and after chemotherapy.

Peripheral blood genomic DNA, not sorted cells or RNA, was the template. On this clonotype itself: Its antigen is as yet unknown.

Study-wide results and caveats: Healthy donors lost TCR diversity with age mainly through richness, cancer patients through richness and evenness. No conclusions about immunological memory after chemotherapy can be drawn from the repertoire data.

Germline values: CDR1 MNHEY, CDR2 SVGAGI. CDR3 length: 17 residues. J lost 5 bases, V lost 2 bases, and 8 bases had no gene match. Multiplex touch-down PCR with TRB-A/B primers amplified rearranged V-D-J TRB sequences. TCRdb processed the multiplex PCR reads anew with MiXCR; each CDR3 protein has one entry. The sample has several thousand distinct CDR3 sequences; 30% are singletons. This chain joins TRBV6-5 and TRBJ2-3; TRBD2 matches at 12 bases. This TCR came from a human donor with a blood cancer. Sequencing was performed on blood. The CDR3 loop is CASSYLLAGGIRDTQYF. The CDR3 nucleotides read TGTGCCAGCAGTTACCTCCTAGCGGGGGGGATTAGAGATACGCAGTATTTT.